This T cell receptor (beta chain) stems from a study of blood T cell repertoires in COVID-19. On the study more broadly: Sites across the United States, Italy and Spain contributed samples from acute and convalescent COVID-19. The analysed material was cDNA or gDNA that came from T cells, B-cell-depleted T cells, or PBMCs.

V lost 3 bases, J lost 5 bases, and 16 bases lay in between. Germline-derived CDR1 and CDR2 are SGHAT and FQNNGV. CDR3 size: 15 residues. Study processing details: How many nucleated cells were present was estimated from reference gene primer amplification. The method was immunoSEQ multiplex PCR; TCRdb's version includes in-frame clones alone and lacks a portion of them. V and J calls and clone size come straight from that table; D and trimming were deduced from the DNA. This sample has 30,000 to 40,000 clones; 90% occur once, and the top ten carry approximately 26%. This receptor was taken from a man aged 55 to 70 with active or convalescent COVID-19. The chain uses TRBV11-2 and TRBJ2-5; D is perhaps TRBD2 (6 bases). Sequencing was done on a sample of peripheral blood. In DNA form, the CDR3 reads TGTGCCAGCAGCTTTGATCCGGGACTCGGGGAGACCCAGTACTTC. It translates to CASSFDPGLGETQYF.